Listed below are T cell receptor beta chains from one sample, sequenced in a study of monozygotic twins with inflammatory bowel disease. Reprocessing the 5' RACE reads, TCRdb reports a single entry for every CDR3 protein and omits DNA. Its clone listing holds about 380,000 distinct CDR3 sequences. What was sequenced was blood. The receptor set was obtained from a human donor with ulcerative colitis or Crohn's disease, or a healthy co-twin of an affected twin (not recorded which). Each CDR3 is given with its conserved first and last residue. Fields, in order: J gene, V gene, CDR3 protein.

j_call: TRBJ2-1; v_call: TRBV27; cdr3_aa: CASSSYGGIIYNEQFF
j_call: TRBJ1-5; v_call: TRBV23-1; cdr3_aa: CASSQSRRATGAEQPQHF
j_call: TRBJ2-3; v_call: TRBV5-1; cdr3_aa: CASTSRGGTDTQYF
j_call: TRBJ1-2; v_call: TRBV19; cdr3_aa: CASTEYRTSGYTF
j_call: TRBJ2-1; v_call: TRBV5-6; cdr3_aa: CASRVGGYFSYNEQFF
j_call: TRBJ2-5; v_call: TRBV30; cdr3_aa: CAWIFRDSGDQETQYF
j_call: TRBJ2-2; v_call: TRBV20-1; cdr3_aa: CSARDQRGAGELFF
j_call: TRBJ2-7; v_call: TRBV29-1; cdr3_aa: CSAGLTLTGSYEQYF
j_call: TRBJ2-1; v_call: TRBV7-8; cdr3_aa: CASSLGGFGGYNEQFF
j_call: TRBJ1-6; v_call: TRBV7-9; cdr3_aa: CASSQEGSSPLHF
j_call: TRBJ1-1; v_call: TRBV5-1; cdr3_aa: CASSLDRRNTEAFF
j_call: TRBJ2-5; v_call: TRBV6-2/TRBV6-3; cdr3_aa: CASFSGGRESQYF
j_call: TRBJ2-3; v_call: TRBV27; cdr3_aa: CASSRQTATDTQYF
j_call: TRBJ2-1; v_call: TRBV9; cdr3_aa: CASSLVPSYNEQFF
j_call: TRBJ2-2; v_call: TRBV20-1; cdr3_aa: CSARSQGNTGELFF
j_call: TRBJ2-1; v_call: TRBV9; cdr3_aa: CASSARDSSYNEQFF
j_call: TRBJ2-7; v_call: TRBV10-3; cdr3_aa: CAIRRDNEDEQYF
j_call: TRBJ2-7; v_call: TRBV7-6; cdr3_aa: CASSLRWGVSYEQYF
j_call: TRBJ2-7; v_call: TRBV6-5; cdr3_aa: CASSYEGYEQYF
j_call: TRBJ2-3; v_call: TRBV5-4; cdr3_aa: CASSWGLAGPDTQYF
j_call: TRBJ2-7; v_call: TRBV7-6; cdr3_aa: CASSLGTDRSYEQYF
j_call: TRBJ1-5; v_call: TRBV12-3/TRBV12-4; cdr3_aa: CASSFSPPYQPQHF
j_call: TRBJ2-3; v_call: TRBV7-2; cdr3_aa: CASSLISQGQADTQYF
j_call: TRBJ2-7; v_call: TRBV4-2; cdr3_aa: CASSRGGQGSYEQYF
j_call: TRBJ2-1; v_call: TRBV5-1; cdr3_aa: CASAERQGKIDEQFF
j_call: TRBJ2-5; v_call: TRBV4-1; cdr3_aa: CASSLSGLETQYF
j_call: TRBJ2-3; v_call: TRBV7-2; cdr3_aa: CASSLSSGPDTQYF
j_call: TRBJ2-1; v_call: TRBV11-2; cdr3_aa: CASSSRASSYNEQFF
j_call: TRBJ2-1; v_call: TRBV30; cdr3_aa: CAWSVIGNEQFF
j_call: TRBJ2-1; v_call: TRBV20-1; cdr3_aa: CSARRAGGTYNEQFF
j_call: TRBJ2-1; v_call: TRBV6-5; cdr3_aa: CASSYGVAKRGYNEQFF